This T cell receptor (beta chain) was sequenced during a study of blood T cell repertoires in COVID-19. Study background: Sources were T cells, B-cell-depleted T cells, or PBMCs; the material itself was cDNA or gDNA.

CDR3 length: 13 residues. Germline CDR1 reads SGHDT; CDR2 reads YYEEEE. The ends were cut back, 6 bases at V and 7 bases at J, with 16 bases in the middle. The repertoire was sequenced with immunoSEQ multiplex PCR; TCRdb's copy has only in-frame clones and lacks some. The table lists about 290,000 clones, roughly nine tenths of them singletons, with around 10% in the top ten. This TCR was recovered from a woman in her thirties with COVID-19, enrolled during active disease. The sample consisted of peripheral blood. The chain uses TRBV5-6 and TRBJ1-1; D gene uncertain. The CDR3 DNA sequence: TGTGCCAGCAATGGAGGTAGGATCGGTGAAGCTTTCTTT. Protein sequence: CASNGGRIGEAFF.